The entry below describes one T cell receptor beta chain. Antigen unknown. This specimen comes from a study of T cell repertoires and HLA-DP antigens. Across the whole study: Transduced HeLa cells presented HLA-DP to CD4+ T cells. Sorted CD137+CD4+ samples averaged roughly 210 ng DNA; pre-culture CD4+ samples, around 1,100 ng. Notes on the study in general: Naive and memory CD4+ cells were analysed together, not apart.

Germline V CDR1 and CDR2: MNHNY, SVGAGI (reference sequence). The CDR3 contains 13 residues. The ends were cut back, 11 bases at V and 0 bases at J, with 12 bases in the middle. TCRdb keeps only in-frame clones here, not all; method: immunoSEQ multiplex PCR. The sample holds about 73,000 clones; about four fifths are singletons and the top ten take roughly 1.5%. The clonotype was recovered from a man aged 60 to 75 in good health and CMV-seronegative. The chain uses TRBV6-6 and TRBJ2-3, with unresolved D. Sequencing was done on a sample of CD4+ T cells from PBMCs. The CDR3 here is CAVSGTSTDTQYF. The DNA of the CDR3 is TGTGCCGTCTCGGGTACTAGCACAGATACGCAGTATTTT.